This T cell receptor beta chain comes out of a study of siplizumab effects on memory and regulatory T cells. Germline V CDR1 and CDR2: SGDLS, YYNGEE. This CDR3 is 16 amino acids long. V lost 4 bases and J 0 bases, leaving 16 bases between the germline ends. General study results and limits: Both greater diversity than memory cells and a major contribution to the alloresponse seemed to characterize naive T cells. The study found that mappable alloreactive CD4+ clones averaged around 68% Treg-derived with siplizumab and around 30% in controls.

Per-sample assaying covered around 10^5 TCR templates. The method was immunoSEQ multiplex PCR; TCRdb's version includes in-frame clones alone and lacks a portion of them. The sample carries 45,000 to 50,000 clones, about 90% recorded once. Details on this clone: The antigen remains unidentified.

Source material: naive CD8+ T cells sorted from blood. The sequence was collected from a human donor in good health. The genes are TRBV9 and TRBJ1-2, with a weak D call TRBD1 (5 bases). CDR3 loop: CASSRITGSSNYGYTF. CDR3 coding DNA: TGTGCCAGCAGCAGAATAACAGGCAGTTCTAACTATGGCTACACCTTC. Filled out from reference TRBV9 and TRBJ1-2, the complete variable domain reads DSGVTQTPKHLITATGQRVTLRCSPRSGDLSVYWYQQSLDQGLQFLIQYYNGEERAKGNILERFSAQQFPDLHSELNLSSLELGDSALYFCASSRITGSSNYGYTFGSGTRLTVV.